This is a list of T cell receptor beta chains from one sample in a study of cytomegalovirus exposure and HLA in healthy donors. Repertoires were generated with immunoSEQ multiplex PCR, while TCRdb's copy carries only in-frame clones and drops some. This sample has 56,000 or so clones, with roughly nine tenths found just once. Material: PBMCs. These receptors all come from a man younger than 30 in good health and CMV-seronegative. Each CDR3 is given with its conserved first and last residue. A D gene is named only where the DNA matches it firmly. The size entry is marked missing in some rows and otherwise reads once, few, many or a size class.

clone size	J gene	V gene	D gene	CDR3 DNA	CDR3 protein
few	TRBJ1-1	TRBV19	.	TGTGCCAGTAGTATCCCCAGGACAGAGCGAAATGAAGCTTTCTTT	CASSIPRTERNEAFF
.	TRBJ2-1	TRBV20-1	.	TGCAGTGCTGGGCAGTACAATGAGCAGTTCTTC	CSAGQYNEQFF
.	TRBJ1-5	TRBV5-6	.	TGTGCCAGCAGCTTGGGCTTCGACCCGGGTCAGCCCCAGCATTTT	CASSLGFDPGQPQHF
.	TRBJ2-3	TRBV4-1	.	TGCGCCAGCAGCCAAAAACTGCAATCTAGCACAGATACGCAGTATTTT	CASSQKLQSSTDTQYF
once	TRBJ2-1	TRBV28	TRBD1	TGTGCCAGCACACCGAGGACAGGTTCCTACAATGAGCAGTTCTTC	CASTPRTGSYNEQFF
.	TRBJ2-7	TRBV5-1	TRBD1	TGCGCCAGCAGCTCCGGGACAGGCTCCTACGAGCAGTACTTC	CASSSGTGSYEQYF
.	TRBJ1-2	TRBV6-1	.	TGTGCCAGCAGTGAAGCGATAGCACCTGATGGCTTC	CASSEAIAPDGF
.	TRBJ2-1	TRBV27	.	TGTGCCAGCAGTTTATCGGACTACTACAATGAGCAGTTCTTC	CASSLSDYYNEQFF
.	TRBJ2-1	TRBV27	.	TGTGCCAGCAGTTTCTATGGGGTAGGGGGCTCCTACAATGAGCAGTTCTTC	CASSFYGVGGSYNEQFF
.	TRBJ2-7	TRBV5-6	.	TGTGCCAGCAGCTTGGATGGCCAAGGAGAGAACTACGAGCAGTACTTC	CASSLDGQGENYEQYF
.	TRBJ1-1	TRBV25-1	.	TGTGCCAGCAGGACATCCCTTAACACTGAAGCTTTCTTT	CASRTSLNTEAFF
.	TRBJ2-7	TRBV18	TRBD1	TGTGCCAGCTCACCGACAGGGGACGAGCAGTACTTC	CASSPTGDEQYF
once	TRBJ1-2	TRBV21-1	.	TGTGCCAGCATCAAATGGGCCGGGACATGGTATGTTTCTAACTATGGCTACACCTTC	CASIKWAGTWYVSNYGYTF
.	TRBJ2-6	TRBV4-3	.	TGCGCCAGCAGCCAAGATACAGGGTCTGGGGCCAACGTCCTGACTTTC	CASSQDTGSGANVLTF
few	TRBJ1-1	TRBV19	.	TGTGCCAGTATGTTCGCGGGGAACACTGAAGCTTTCTTT	CASMFAGNTEAFF
.	TRBJ2-1	TRBV28	.	TGTGCCAGCAGCTCCGCGGGACTCACCTTGAATGAGCAGTTCTTC	CASSSAGLTLNEQFF
.	TRBJ2-7	TRBV7-8	TRBD2	TGTGCCAGCAGCTTAGCTACGGCCGGGGGACTACCCCTGGTGCAGTACTTC	CASSLATAGGLPLVQYF
.	TRBJ2-3	TRBV15	.	TGTGCCACCAGCAGAGATCACGGGAAAGATACGCAGTATTTT	CATSRDHGKDTQYF
.	TRBJ2-2	TRBV7-2	.	TGTGCCAGCAGCCCAACAGGGTTTAGCGGGGAGCTGTTTTTT	CASSPTGFSGELFF
.	TRBJ2-7	TRBV18	TRBD1	TGTGCCAGCTCACGAACCGGGACAGGGAACGAGCAGTACTTC	CASSRTGTGNEQYF
.	TRBJ1-1	TRBV27	.	TGTGCCAGCACTTCGCCGGGGGGGAACACTGAAGCTTTCTTT	CASTSPGGNTEAFF
.	TRBJ2-7	TRBV28	.	TGTGCCAGCAGTTACAGGGCATACGAGCAGTACTTC	CASSYRAYEQYF
.	TRBJ2-5	TRBV11-2	TRBD2	TGTGCCAGCAGCCTTACCGGGACTAGCGAAGAGACCCAGTACTTC	CASSLTGTSEETQYF
once	TRBJ2-1	TRBV7-3	TRBD2	TGTGCCAGCAGCTTTATGGGACTAGACAACAATGAGCAGTTCTTC	CASSFMGLDNNEQFF
.	TRBJ1-1	TRBV2	.	TGTGCCAGCAGTCTCGGGGAGGCTTTCTTT	CASSLGEAFF
.	TRBJ2-1	TRBV13	TRBD2	TGTGCCAGCAGCGATCGGACTAGCGGGGGCGATGAGCAGTTCTTC	CASSDRTSGGDEQFF
few	TRBJ2-2	TRBV7-3	.	TGTGCCAGCAGCCCTCTCCGGAGCGACACCGGGGAGCTGTTTTTT	CASSPLRSDTGELFF
.	TRBJ2-3	TRBV7-6	TRBD2	TGTGCCAGCAGCTTCGGGACTAGCGGGGATACGCAGTATTTT	CASSFGTSGDTQYF
once	TRBJ2-1	TRBV29-1	TRBD1	TGCAGCGGTCGGGACAGTCCCTACAATGAGCAGTTCTTC	CSGRDSPYNEQFF
.	TRBJ2-3	TRBV18	.	TGTGCCAGCTCACCAAAGGTGGGGGGAGATACGCAGTATTTT	CASSPKVGGDTQYF
.	TRBJ1-1	TRBV2	.	TGTGCCAGCATAAGTGGGGGCCCCGGCACTGAAGCTTTCTTT	CASISGGPGTEAFF
.	TRBJ1-2	TRBV28	.	TGTGCAACCGAGGATGGCTACACCTTC	CATEDGYTF
once	TRBJ2-7	TRBV7-8	.	TGTGCCAGCAGCTTAGAGTATCGGACAGACTCCTACGAGCAGTACTTC	CASSLEYRTDSYEQYF
.	TRBJ2-7	TRBV7-2	.	TGTGCCAGCAGCTTAGGAACGACAGGGAGGAGGGACGAGCAGTACTTC	CASSLGTTGRRDEQYF
.	TRBJ2-7	TRBV20-1	.	TGCAGTGCTCAACAGGGATACGAGCAGTACTTC	CSAQQGYEQYF
.	TRBJ1-5	TRBV2	.	TGTGCCAGCAGCGCCTCGACAGGAAGCAATCAGCCCCAGCATTTT	CASSASTGSNQPQHF
.	TRBJ1-2	TRBV7-4	.	TGTGCCAGCAGCTTAAGTCTGCAACAGGGCGTTCTGAGTGGCTACACCTTC	CASSLSLQQGVLSGYTF
.	TRBJ2-1	TRBV28	TRBD2	TGTGCCAGCAATACCGGGACTAGCGGGTTGGGGAGGCAGTTCTTC	CASNTGTSGLGRQFF
.	TRBJ2-3	TRBV5-4	.	TGTGCCAGCAGCTTCCGCGCCAGCGGTACCGATACGCAGTATTTT	CASSFRASGTDTQYF
.	TRBJ2-4	TRBV19	.	TGTGCCAGTAGCAGTAGCAGCATTCAGTACTTC	CASSSSSIQYF
.	TRBJ2-1	TRBV5-1	TRBD1	TGCGCCAGCAGCAACAGGGGGAATGAGCAGTTCTTC	CASSNRGNEQFF
.	TRBJ2-5	TRBV9	TRBD2	TGTGCCAGCAGCGTAGGAGTTAGCGGGAGTTTAGAAGAGACCCAGTACTTC	CASSVGVSGSLEETQYF
.	TRBJ2-3	TRBV27	TRBD2	TGTGCCAGCAGTTCCCTCCTAGCGGGAGGGCCCCCAGATACGCAGTATTTT	CASSSLLAGGPPDTQYF
.	TRBJ2-3	TRBV7-8	TRBD2	TGTGCCAGCAGCCGTACTAGCGGACCTAGCACAGATACGCAGTATTTT	CASSRTSGPSTDTQYF
.	TRBJ2-5	TRBV5-1	.	TGCGCCAGCAGCTTGGTTCGGAGTTTAGAGACCCAGTACTTC	CASSLVRSLETQYF
.	TRBJ2-1	TRBV5-1	.	TGCGCCAGCAGCTTCACCGGGACTCCCGAGAAGTACAATGAGCAGTTCTTC	CASSFTGTPEKYNEQFF
.	TRBJ2-5	TRBV6-5	TRBD2	TGTGCCAGCAGTTACTGGTCTAGCGGGCCGCAAGAGACCCAGTACTTC	CASSYWSSGPQETQYF